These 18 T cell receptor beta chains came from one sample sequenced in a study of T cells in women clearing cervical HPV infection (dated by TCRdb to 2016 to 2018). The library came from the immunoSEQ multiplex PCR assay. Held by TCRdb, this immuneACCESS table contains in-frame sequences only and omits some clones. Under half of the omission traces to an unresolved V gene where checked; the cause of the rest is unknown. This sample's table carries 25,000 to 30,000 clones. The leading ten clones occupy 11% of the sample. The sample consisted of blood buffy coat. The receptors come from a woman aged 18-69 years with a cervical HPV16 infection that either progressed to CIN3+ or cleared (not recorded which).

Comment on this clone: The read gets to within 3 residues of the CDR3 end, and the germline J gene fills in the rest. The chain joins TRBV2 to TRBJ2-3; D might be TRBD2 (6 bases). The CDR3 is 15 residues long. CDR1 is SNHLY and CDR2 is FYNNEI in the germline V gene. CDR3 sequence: CASSALTVSRETQYF. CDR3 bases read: TGTGCCAGCAGTGCTTTGACAGTCTCCCGGGAGACG. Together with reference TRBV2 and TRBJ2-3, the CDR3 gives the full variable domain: EPEVTQTPSHQVTQMGQEVILRCVPISNHLYFYWYRQILGQKVEFLVSFYNNEISEKSEIFDDQFSVERPDGSNFTLKIRSTKLEDSAMYFCASSALTVSRETQYFGPGTRLTVL.

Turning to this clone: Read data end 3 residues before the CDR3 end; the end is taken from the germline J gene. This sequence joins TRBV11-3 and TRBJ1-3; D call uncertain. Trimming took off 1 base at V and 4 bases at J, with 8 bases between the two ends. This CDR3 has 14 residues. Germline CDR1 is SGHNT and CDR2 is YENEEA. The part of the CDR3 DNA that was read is TGTGCCAGCAGCTTAGGCAGTGCCGGAAACACC. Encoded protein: CASSLGSAGNT. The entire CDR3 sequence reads CASSLGSAGNTIYF.

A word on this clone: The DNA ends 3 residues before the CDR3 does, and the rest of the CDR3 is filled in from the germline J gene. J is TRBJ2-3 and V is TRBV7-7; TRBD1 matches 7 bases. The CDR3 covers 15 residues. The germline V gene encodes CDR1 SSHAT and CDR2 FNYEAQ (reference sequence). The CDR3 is CASSFQQGREETQYF. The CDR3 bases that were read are TGTGCCAGCAGCTTCCAACAGGGGCGAGAAGAGACG. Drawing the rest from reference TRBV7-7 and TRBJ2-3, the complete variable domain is GAGVSQSPRYKVTKRGQDVTLRCDPISSHATLYWYQQALGQGPEFLTYFNYEAQPDKSGLPSDRFSAERPEGSISTLTIQRTEQRDSAMYRCASSFQQGREETQYFGPGTRLTVL.

The CDR3 spells CASLGGQYNEQFF. The part of the CDR3 DNA that was read is TGTGCCAGTTTGGGAGGACAGTACAATGAG. The V gene is TRBV18, the J gene TRBJ2-1; D may correspond to TRBD1 or TRBD2 (6 bases each). The read ends 3 residues before the CDR3 terminus; that terminus is restored from the germline J gene. Trimming pared 9 bases from V and 4 bases from J, leaving 13 bases between. The CDR3 is made up of 13 amino acids. The germline gives CDR1 KGHSH, CDR2 LQKENI.

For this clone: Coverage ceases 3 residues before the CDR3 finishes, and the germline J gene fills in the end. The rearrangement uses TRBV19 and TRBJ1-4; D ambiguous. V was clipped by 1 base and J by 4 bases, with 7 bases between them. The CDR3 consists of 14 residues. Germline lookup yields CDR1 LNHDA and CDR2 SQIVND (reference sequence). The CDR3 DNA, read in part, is TGTGCCAGTAGTATAGGCGGATATAATGAAAAA. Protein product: CASSIGGYNEK. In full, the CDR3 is CASSIGGYNEKLFF.

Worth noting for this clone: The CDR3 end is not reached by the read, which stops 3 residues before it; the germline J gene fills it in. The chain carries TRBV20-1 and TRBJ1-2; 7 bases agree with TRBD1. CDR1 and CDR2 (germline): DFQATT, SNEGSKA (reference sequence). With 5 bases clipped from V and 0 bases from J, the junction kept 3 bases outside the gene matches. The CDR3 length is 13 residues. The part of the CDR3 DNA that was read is TGCAGTGCTCCGGGACAGTCTAACTATGGC. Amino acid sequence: CSAPGQSNYG. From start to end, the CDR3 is CSAPGQSNYGYTF.

The sequenced CDR3 bases are TGTGCCATCAGGGGGACAGGGGGCCGGGGCACTGAA. Its protein is CAIRGTGGRGTE. The full-length CDR3 reads as CAIRGTGGRGTEAFF. This chain connects TRBV10-3 to TRBJ1-1; 12 positions match TRBD1. The sequence runs out 3 residues before the end of the CDR3; the remainder is reconstructed from the germline J gene. J lost 4 bases, V lost 6 bases, and 6 bases had no gene match. This CDR3 is 15 amino acids long. From germline, CDR1 is ENHRY and CDR2 SYGVKD.

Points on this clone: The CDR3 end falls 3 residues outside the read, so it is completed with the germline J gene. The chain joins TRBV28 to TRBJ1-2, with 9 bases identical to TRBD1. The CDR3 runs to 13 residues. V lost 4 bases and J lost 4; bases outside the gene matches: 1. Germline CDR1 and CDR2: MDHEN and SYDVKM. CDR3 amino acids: CASSSQGAYGYTF. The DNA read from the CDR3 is TGTGCCAGCAGTTCACAGGGGGCCTATGGC.

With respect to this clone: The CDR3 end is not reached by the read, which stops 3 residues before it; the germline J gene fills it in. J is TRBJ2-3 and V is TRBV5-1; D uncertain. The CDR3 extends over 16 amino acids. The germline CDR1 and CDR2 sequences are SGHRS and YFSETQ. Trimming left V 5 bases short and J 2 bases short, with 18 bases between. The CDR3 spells CASRRAQTAVTDTQYF. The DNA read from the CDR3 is TGCGCCAGCAGGCGAGCCCAAACCGCTGTCACAGATACG.

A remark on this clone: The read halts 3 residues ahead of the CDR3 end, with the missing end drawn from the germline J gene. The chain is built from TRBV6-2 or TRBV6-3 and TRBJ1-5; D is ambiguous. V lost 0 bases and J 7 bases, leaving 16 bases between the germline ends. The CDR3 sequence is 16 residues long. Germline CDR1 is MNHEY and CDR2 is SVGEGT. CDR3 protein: CASSYSGVFGAQPQHF. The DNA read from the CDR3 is TGTGCCAGCAGTTACTCCGGTGTTTTCGGAGCGCAGCCC.

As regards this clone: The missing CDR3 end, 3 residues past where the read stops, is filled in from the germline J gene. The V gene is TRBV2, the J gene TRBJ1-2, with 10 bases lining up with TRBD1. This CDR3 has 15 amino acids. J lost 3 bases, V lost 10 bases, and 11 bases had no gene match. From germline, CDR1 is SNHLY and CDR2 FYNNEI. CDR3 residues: CAMIPGTGVDYGYTF. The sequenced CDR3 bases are TGTGCCATGATTCCCGGGACAGGGGTCGACTATGGC.

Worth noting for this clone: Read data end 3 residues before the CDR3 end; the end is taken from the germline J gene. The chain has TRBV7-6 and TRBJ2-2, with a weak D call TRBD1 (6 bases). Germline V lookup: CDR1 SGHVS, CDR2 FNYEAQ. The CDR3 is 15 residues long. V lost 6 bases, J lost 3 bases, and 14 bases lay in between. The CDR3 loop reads CASSRTVPYTGELFF. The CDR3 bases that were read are TGTGCCAGCAGTCGGACAGTCCCTTACACCGGGGAG.

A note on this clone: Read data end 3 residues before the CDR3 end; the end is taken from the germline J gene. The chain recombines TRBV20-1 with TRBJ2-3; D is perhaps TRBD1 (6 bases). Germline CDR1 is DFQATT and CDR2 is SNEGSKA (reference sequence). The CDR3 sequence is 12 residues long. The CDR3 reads CSASRDNQPQYF. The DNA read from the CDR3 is TGCAGTGCTAGTAGGGACAATCAGCCG.

The CDR3 DNA, read in part, is TGTGCCAGCAGTTTTAACCGAGGAACTAATGAAAAG. Residues: CASSFNRGTNEK. The whole CDR3 protein is CASSFNRGTNEKLFF. The chain carries TRBV11-2 and TRBJ2-2; D ambiguous. The read finishes 3 residues shy of the CDR3 end, and the germline J gene is used to complete it. Germline CDR1 and CDR2: SGHAT and FQNNGV. The CDR3 contains 15 residues.

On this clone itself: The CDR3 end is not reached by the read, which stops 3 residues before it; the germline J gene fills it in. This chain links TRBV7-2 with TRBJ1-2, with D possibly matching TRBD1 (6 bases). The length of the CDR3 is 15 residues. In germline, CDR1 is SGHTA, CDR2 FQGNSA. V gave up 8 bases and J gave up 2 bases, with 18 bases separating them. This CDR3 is CASAGGAGRNYGYTF. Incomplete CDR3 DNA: TGTGCCAGCGCTGGGGGGGCAGGGCGAAACTATGGC.

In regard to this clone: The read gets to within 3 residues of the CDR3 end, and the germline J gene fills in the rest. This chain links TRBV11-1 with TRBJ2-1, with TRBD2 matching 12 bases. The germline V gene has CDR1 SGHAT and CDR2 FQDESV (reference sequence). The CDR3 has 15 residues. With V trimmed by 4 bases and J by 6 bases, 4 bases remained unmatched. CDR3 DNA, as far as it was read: TGTGCCAGCAGCTCCGGACTAGCGGGGACCAATGAG. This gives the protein CASSSGLAGTNE. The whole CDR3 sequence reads CASSSGLAGTNEQFF.

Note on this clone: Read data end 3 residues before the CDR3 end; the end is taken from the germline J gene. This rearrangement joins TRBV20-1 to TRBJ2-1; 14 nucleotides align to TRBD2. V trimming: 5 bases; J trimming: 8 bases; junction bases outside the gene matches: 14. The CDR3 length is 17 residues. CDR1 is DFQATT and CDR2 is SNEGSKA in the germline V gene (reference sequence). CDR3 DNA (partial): TGCAGTGCTTATTGGACCGACGGGACTAGCGGGGGAGATGAG. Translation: CSAYWTDGTSGGDE. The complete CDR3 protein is CSAYWTDGTSGGDEQFF.

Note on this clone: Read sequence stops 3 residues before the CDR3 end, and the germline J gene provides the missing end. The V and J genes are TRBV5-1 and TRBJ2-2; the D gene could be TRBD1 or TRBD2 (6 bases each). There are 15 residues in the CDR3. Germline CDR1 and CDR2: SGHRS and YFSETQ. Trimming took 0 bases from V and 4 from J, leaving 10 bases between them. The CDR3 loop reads CASSLAGEVTGELFF. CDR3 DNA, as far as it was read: TGCGCCAGCAGCTTGGCAGGGGAGGTCACCGGGGAG.